This T cell receptor (beta chain) was captured by sequencing in a study of blood T cell repertoires in COVID-19. TCRdb keeps only in-frame clones here, not all; method: immunoSEQ multiplex PCR. This sample carries 150,000 or so clones, around nine tenths of them seen once, and the ten largest clones take roughly 2.9%. Germline assignment: CDR1 GTSNPN and CDR2 SVGIG (reference sequence). The CDR3 covers 13 residues. V lost 3 bases and J lost 4, with 11 bases in between. This clone was recorded a few times. The TCR originated in a man aged 60-69 years with active or convalescent COVID-19. This sequence joins TRBV30 and TRBJ2-3; no definite D call. Sequences were obtained from peripheral blood. CDR3 residues: CAWRLNVADTQYF. Here the CDR3 DNA reads TGTGCCTGGAGACTAAACGTCGCAGATACGCAGTATTTT.